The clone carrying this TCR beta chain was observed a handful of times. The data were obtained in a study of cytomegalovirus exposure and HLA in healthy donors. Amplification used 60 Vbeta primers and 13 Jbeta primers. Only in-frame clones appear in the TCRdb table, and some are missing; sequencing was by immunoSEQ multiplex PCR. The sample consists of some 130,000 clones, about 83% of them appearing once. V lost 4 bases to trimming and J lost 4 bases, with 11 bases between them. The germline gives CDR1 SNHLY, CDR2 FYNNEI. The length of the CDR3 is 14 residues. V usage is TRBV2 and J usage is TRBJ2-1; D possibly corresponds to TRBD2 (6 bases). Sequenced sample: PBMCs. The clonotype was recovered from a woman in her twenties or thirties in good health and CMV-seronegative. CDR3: CASSATRLYNEQFF. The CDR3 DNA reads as TGTGCCAGCAGTGCGACTAGACTGTACAATGAGCAGTTCTTC.